This T cell receptor beta chain originates from a study of shared clonotypes between healthy human individuals. The CDR3 extends over 14 amino acids. Per germline, CDR1 GTSNPN and CDR2 SVGIG (reference sequence). V was trimmed by 5 bases and J by 0 bases, leaving 13 bases between them. The protocol was immunoSEQ multiplex PCR, while the TCRdb copy is restricted to in-frame clones and leaves out a portion. Among 2 million or so clones listed, 85% to 95% were seen once. The source material was naive CD4+ T cells sorted from blood. Sample subset: CD45RA+ positively selected. This TCR came from a man aged 18-30 years in good health. The gene calls are TRBV30 and TRBJ1-1; perhaps TRBD1 as D (5 bases). This chain's CDR3 is CAWLRGVMNTEAFF. In DNA, the CDR3 is TGTGCCTGGCTCAGAGGGGTTATGAACACTGAAGCTTTCTTT.